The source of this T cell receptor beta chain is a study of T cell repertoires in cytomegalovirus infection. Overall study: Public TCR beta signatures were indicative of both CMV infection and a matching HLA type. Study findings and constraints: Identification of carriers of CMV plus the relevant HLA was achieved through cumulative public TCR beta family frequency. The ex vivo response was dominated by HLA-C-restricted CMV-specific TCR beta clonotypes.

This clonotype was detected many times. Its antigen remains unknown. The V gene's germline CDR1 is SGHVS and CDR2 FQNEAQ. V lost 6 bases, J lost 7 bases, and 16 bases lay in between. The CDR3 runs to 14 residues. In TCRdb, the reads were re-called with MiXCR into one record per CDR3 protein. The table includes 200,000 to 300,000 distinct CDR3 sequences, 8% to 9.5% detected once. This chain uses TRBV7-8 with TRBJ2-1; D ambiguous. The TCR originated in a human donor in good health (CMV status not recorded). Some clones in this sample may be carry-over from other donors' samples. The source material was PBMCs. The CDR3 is CASSWVGRSNEQFF. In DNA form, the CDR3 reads TGTGCCAGCAGTTGGGTAGGACGCTCGAATGAGCAGTTCTTC.